The source of this T cell receptor (beta chain) is a study of CD4 T cells in relation to SARS-CoV-2 and coronaviruses. Before the COVID-19 pandemic, during about 2010-2018, CD4+ T cells were taken from unexposed donors. The assay was immunoSEQ multiplex PCR, and TCRdb's table has in-frame clones only and misses some. The sample holds some 65,000 clones, more than 75% seen once. Findings and limits, study-wide: Each donor contributed either pre-pandemic or post-infection samples, not both. This crossreactivity analysis covered spike protein alone, no other viral proteins.

On this clone: The antigen is undetermined.

The V gene lost 4 bases and the J gene lost 2 bases, with 11 bases spanning the gap. The germline V gene has CDR1 SGHDN and CDR2 FVKESK. The CDR3 has 14 residues. Sequenced sample: memory CD4+ T cells from PBMCs. The chain recombines TRBV14 with TRBJ1-1; D gene uncertain. This clonotype was obtained from a human donor in good health. The CDR3 sequence is CASSRLDPNTEAFF. DNA for the CDR3: TGTGCCAGCAGCCGGCTGGACCCCAACACTGAAGCTTTCTTT.